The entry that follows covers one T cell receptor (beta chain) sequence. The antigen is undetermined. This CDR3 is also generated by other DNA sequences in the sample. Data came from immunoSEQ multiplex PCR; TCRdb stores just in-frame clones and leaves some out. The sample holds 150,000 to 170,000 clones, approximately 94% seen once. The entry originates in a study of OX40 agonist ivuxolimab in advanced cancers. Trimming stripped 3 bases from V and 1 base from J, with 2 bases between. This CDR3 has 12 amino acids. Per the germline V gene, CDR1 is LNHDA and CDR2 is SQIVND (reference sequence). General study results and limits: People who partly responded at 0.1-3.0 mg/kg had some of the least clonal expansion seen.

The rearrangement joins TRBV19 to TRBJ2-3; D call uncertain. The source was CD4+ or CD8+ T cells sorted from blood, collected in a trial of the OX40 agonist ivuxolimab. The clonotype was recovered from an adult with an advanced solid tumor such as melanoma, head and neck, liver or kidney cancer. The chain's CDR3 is CASSMRTDTQYF. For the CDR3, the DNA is TGTGCCAGTAGTATGCGCACAGATACGCAGTATTTT.